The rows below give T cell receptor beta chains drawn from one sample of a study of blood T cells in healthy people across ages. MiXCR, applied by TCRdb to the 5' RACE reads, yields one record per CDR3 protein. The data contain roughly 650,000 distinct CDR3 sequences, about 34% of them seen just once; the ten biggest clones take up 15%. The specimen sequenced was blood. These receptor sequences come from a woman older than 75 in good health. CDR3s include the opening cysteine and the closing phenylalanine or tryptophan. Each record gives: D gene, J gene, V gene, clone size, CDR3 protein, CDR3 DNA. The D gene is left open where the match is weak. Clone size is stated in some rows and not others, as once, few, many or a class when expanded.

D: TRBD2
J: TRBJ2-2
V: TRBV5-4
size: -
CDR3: CASSSDLLAGGNTGELFF
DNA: TGTGCCAGCAGCTCGGATCTTCTAGCGGGGGGTAACACCGGGGAGCTGTTTTTT

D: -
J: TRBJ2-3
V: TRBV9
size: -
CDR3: CASSVGPVLLGSRADTQYF
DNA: TGTGCCAGCAGCGTAGGCCCTGTTCTGCTAGGCAGTCGGGCAGATACGCAGTATTTT

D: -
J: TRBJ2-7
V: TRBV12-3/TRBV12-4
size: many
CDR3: CASSLSGTAPGEQYF
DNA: TGTGCCAGCAGTTTAAGTGGGACCGCCCCTGGGGAGCAGTACTTC

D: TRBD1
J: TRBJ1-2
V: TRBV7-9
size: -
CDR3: CASNRTGSAGYIF
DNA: TGTGCCAGCAACCGGACAGGCTCAGCTGGCTACATCTTC

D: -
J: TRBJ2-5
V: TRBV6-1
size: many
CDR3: CASSISTGNQETQYF
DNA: TGTGCCAGCAGTATTTCGACAGGAAACCAAGAGACCCAGTACTTC

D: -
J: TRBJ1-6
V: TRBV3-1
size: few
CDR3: CASSQAGTRNSPLHF
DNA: TGTGCCAGCAGCCAAGCGGGGACAAGGAATTCACCCCTCCACTTT

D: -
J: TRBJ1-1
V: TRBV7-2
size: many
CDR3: CASSPRPRSTEAFF
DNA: TGTGCCAGCAGCCCGCGGCCCCGAAGCACTGAAGCTTTCTTT

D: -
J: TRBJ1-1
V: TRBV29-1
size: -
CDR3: CSVEELPGGGNTEAFF
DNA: TGCAGCGTTGAGGAGCTTCCGGGTGGTGGAAACACTGAAGCTTTCTTT

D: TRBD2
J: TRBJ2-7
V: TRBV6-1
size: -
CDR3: CASSDRGRAYEQYF
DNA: TGTGCCAGCAGTGATCGTGGGAGGGCCTACGAGCAGTACTTC

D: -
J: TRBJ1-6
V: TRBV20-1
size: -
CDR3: CSASPGTGNSPLHF
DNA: TGCAGTGCTAGCCCAGGGACCGGTAATTCACCCCTCCACTTT

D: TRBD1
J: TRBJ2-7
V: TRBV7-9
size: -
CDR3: CASSPLGQGTVNAYF
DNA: TGTGCCAGCAGCCCTCTGGGACAGGGTACGGTCAATGCGTACTTC

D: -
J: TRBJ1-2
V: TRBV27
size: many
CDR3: CAARGENYGYTF
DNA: TGTGCCGCCCGAGGGGAGAACTATGGCTACACCTTC

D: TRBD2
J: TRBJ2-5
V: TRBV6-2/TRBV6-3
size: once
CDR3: CASSLPGGGQETQYF
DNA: TGTGCCAGCAGTTTACCCGGCGGGGGCCAAGAGACCCAGTACTTC

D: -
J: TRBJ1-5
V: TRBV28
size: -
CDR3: CASSQFNQPQHF
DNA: TGTGCCAGCAGTCAGTTCAATCAGCCCCAGCATTTT

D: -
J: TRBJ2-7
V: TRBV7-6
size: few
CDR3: CASSAQSREEYNEQYF
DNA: TGTGCCAGCAGCGCCCAGTCCCGGGAAGAATACAATGAGCAGTACTTC

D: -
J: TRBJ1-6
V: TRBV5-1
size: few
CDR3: CASSLLQRNSPLHF
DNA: TGCGCCAGCAGCTTGTTACAGAGAAATTCACCCCTCCACTTT

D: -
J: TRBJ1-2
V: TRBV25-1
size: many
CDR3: CASSEFPGASGYTF
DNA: TGTGCCAGCAGTGAATTTCCTGGGGCCTCAGGCTACACCTTC

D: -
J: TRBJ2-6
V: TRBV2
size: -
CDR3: CASTLTSGANVLTF
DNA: TGTGCCAGCACCCTAACCTCTGGGGCCAACGTCCTGACTTTC

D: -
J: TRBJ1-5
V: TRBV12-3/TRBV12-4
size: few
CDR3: CASSWAEGNQPQHF
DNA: TGTGCCAGCAGTTGGGCGGAGGGCAATCAGCCCCAGCATTTT

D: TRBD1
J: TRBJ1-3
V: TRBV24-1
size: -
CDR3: CATSAHRGAGNTIYF
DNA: TGTGCCACCAGTGCCCACAGGGGTGCTGGAAACACCATATATTTT

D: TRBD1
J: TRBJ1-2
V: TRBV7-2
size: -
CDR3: CASSSWDRESTF
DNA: TGTGCCAGCAGCTCCTGGGACAGGGAGAGCACCTTC

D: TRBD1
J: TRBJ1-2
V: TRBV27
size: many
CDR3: CASSTRQGYGYTF
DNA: TGTGCCAGCAGTACCAGACAGGGTTATGGCTACACCTTC

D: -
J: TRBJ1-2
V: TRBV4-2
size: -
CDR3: CASSQGGVCGYTF
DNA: TGTGCCAGCAGCCAAGGGGGAGTATGTGGCTACACCTTC

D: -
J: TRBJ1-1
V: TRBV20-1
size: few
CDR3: CSARERANTEAFF
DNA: TGCAGTGCTAGAGAAAGGGCGAACACTGAAGCTTTCTTT

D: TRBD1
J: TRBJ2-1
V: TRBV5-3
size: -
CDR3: CARSGRGQQNSYNEQFF
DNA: TGTGCCAGAAGTGGCCGGGGACAGCAGAACTCCTACAATGAGCAGTTCTTC

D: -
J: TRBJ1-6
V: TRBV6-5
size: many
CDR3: CASSPTGGSYNSPLHF
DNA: TGTGCCAGCAGTCCGACCGGAGGCTCCTATAATTCACCCCTCCACTTT

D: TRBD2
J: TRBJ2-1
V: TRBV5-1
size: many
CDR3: CASRPLAGVSYNEQFF
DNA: TGCGCCAGCAGACCGCTAGCGGGGGTCTCCTACAATGAGCAGTTCTTC

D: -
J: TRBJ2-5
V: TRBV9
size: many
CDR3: CASSVEAGIQETQYF
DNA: TGTGCCAGCAGCGTAGAGGCAGGGATCCAAGAGACCCAGTACTTC

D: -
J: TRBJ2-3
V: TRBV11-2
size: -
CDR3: CTSSLDQVGTDTQYF
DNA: TGTACCAGCAGCTTAGATCAGGTGGGCACAGATACGCAGTATTTT

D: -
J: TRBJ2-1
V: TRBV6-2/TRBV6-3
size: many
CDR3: CASSTWSGGTYNEQFF
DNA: TGTGCCAGCTCCACATGGAGCGGCGGTACCTACAATGAGCAGTTCTTC

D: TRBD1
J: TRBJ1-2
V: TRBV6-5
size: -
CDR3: CASSPKTGTNYGYTF
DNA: TGTGCCAGCAGTCCGAAGACAGGGACTAATTATGGCTACACCTTC

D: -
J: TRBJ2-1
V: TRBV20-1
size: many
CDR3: CSASVGAARNEQFF
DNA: TGCAGTGCTAGTGTTGGGGCAGCGAGAAATGAGCAGTTCTTC

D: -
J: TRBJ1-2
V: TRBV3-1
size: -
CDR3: CASSQVAGGYTF
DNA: TGTGCCAGCAGCCAAGTAGCGGGTGGCTACACCTTC

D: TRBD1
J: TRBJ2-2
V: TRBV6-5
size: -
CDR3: CASKMTGSTGELFF
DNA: TGTGCCAGCAAGATGACAGGGAGCACCGGGGAGCTGTTTTTT

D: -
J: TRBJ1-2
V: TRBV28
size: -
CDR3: CASSFAQGRYTF
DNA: TGTGCCAGCAGTTTTGCTCAGGGACGCTACACCTTC